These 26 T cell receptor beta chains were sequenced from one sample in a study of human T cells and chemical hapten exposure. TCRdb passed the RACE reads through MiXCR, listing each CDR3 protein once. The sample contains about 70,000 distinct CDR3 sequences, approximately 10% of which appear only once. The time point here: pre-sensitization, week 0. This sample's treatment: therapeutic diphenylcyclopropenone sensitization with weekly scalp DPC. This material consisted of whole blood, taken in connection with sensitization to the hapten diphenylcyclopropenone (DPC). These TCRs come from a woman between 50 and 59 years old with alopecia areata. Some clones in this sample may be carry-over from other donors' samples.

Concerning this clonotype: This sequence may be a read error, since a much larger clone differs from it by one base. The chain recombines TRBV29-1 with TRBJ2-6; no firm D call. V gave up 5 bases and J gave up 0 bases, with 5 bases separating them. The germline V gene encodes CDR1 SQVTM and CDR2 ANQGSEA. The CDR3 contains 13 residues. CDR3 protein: CSVTDSGANVLTF. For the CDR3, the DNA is TGCAGCGTTACGGACTCTGGGGCCAACGTCCTGACTTTC.

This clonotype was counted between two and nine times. The CDR3: CASSLNGRDRNEQFF. The DNA for the CDR3 is TGTGCCAGCAGCTTAAACGGGAGGGATCGCAATGAGCAGTTCTTC. The V gene is TRBV5-4, the J gene TRBJ2-1, with TRBD2 identical over 8 bases. Germline lookup yields CDR1 SGHNT and CDR2 YYREEE (reference sequence). V dropped 2 bases and J dropped 6; count of bases not matched to a gene: 7. The CDR3 spans 15 residues.

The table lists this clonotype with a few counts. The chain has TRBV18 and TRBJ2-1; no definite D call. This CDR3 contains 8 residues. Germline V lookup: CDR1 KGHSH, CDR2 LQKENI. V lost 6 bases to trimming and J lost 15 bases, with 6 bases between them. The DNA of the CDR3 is TGTGCCAGCTCGGCAGGGTTCTTC. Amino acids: CASSAGFF.

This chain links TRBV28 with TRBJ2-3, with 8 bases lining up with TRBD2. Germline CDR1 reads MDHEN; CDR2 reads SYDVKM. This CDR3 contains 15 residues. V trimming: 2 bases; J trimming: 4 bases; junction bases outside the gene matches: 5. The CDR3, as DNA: TGTGCCAGCAGTTTACCTTTAGCGGGGCCAGATACGCAGTATTTT. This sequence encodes CASSLPLAGPDTQYF.

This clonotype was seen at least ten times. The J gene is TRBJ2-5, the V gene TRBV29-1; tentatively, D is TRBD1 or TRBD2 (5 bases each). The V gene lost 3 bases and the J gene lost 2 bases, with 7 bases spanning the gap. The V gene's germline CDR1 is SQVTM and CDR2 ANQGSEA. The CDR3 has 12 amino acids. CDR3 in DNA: TGCAGCGTTGATTGGGGGCAAGAGACCCAGTACTTC. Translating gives CSVDWGQETQYF.

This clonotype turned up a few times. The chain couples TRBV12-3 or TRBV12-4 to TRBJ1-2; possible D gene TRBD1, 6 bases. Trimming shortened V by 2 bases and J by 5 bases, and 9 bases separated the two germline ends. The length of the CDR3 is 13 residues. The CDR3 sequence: CASSLIQGYGYTF. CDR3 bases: TGTGCCAGCAGTTTAATACAGGGTTATGGCTACACCTTC.

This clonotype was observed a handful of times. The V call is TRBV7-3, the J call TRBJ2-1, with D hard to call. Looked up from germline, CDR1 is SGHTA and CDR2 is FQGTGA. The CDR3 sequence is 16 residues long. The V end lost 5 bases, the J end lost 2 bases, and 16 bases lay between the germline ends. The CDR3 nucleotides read TGTGCCAGCAGCGAGAGGCGGCGGAGCGCCTACAATGAGCAGTTCTTC. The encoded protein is CASSERRRSAYNEQFF.

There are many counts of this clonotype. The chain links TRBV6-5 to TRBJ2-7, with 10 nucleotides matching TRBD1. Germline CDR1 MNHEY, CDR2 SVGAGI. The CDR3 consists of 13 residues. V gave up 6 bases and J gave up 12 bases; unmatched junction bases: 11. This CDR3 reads CASRVPGQGLVYF. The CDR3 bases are TGTGCCAGCAGGGTACCGGGACAGGGGCTCGTGTACTTC.

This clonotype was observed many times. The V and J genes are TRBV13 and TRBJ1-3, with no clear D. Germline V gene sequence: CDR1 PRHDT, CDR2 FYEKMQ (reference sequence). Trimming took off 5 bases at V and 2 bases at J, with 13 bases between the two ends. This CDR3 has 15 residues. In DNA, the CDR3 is TGTGCCAGCAGCCCCCAGGTTTTTGCTGGAAACACCATATATTTT. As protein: CASSPQVFAGNTIYF.

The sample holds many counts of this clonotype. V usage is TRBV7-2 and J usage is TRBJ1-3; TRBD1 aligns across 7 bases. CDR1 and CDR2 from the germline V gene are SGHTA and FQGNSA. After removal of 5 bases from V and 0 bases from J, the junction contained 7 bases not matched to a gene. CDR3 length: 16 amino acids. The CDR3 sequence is CASSPGQAYSGNTIYF. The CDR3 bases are TGTGCCAGCAGCCCCGGACAGGCCTACTCTGGAAACACCATATATTTT.

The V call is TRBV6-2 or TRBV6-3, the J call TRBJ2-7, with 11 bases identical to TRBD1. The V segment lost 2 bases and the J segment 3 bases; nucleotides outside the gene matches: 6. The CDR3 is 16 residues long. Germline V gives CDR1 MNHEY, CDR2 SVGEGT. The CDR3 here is CASSYVGQGARYEQYF. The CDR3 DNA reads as TGTGCCAGCAGTTACGTTGGACAGGGGGCACGCTACGAGCAGTACTTC.

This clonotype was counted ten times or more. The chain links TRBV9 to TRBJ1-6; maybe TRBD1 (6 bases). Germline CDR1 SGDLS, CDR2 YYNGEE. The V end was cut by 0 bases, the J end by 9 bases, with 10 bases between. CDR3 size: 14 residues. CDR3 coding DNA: TGTGCCAGCAGCGTAGAAACAGGGACTTCACCCCTCCACTTT. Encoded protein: CASSVETGTSPLHF.

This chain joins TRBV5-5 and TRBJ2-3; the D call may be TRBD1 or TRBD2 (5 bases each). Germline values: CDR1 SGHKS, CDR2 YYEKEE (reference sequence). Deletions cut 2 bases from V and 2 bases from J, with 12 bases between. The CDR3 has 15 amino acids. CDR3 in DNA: TGTGCCAGCAGCTTCTGGGACGGGATCACAGATACGCAGTATTTT. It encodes CASSFWDGITDTQYF.

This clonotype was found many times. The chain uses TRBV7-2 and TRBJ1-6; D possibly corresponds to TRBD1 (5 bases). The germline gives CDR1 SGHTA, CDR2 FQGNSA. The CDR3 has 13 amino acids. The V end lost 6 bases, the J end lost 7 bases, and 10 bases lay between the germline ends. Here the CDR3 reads CASRGRVNSPLHF. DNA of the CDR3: TGTGCCAGCAGGGGCAGGGTCAATTCACCCCTCCACTTT.

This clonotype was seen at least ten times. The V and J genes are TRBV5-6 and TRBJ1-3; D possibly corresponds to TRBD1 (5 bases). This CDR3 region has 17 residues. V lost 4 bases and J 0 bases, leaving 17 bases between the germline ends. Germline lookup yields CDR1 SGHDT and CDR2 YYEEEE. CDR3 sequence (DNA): TGTGCCAGCAGCCCCCGGGGACTGAGAAGCTCTGGAAACACCATATATTTT. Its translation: CASSPRGLRSSGNTIYF.

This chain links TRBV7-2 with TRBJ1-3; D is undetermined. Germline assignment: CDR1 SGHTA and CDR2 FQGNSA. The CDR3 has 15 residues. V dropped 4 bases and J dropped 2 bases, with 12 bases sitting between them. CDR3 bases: TGTGCCAGCAGCTCCCACGCGGCTACTGGAAACACCATATATTTT. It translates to CASSSHAATGNTIYF.

The CDR3 coding sequence is TGTGCCAGCAGCTTAGTCGAGGGGACCCAGTACTTC. Protein product: CASSLVEGTQYF. The chain is built from TRBV7-8 and TRBJ2-5; D may be TRBD2 (5 bases). Trimming took off 1 base at V and 7 bases at J, with 7 bases between the two ends. Per germline, CDR1 SGHVS and CDR2 FQNEAQ. The CDR3 is 12 amino acids.

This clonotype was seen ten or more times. The CDR3, as DNA: TGTGCCAGCAGCTCTGGGACAGGGCCGAACACTGAAGCTTTCTTT. The encoded protein is CASSSGTGPNTEAFF. This chain links TRBV7-9 with TRBJ1-1; 9 nucleotides match TRBD1. This CDR3 has 15 residues. Looked up from germline, CDR1 is SEHNR and CDR2 is FQNEAQ (reference sequence). V lost 4 bases and J lost 1; bases outside the gene matches: 4.

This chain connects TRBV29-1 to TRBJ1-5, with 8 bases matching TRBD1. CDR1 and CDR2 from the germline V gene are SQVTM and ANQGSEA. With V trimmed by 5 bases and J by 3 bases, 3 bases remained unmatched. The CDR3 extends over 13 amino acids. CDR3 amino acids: CSVRTGYNQPQHF. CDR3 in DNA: TGCAGCGTTAGGACAGGGTACAATCAGCCCCAGCATTTT.

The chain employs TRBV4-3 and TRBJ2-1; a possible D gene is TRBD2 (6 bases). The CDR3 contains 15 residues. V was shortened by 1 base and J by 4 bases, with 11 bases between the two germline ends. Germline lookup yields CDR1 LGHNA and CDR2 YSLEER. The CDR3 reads CASSQGRAGYNEQFF. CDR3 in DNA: TGCGCCAGCAGCCAAGGCAGGGCGGGGTACAATGAGCAGTTCTTC.

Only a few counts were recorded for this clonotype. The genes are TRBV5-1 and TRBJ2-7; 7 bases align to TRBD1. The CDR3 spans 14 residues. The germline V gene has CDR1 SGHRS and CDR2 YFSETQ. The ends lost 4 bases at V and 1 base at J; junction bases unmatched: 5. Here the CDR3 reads CASSRQGQSYEQYF. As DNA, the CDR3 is TGCGCCAGCAGCCGTCAGGGACAGTCCTACGAGCAGTACTTC.

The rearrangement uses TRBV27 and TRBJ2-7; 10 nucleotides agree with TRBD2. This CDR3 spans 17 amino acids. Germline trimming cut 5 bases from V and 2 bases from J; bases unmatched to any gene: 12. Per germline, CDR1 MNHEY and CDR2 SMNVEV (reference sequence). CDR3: CASSNRARAGGTYEQYF. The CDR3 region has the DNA TGTGCCAGCAGTAATCGAGCCAGAGCGGGGGGGACCTACGAGCAGTACTTC.

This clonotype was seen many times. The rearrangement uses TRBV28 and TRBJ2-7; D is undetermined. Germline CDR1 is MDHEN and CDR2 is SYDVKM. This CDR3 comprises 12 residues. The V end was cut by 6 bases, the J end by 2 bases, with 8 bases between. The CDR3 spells CASRDRPYEQYF. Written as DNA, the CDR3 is TGTGCCAGCAGGGACCGCCCCTACGAGCAGTACTTC.

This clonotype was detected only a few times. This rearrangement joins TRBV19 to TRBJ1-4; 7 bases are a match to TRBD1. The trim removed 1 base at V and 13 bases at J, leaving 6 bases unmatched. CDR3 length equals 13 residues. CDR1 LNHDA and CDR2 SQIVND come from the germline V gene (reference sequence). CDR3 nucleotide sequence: TGTGCCAGTAGTATAGGAGGGACAGATATACTGTTTTTT. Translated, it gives CASSIGGTDILFF. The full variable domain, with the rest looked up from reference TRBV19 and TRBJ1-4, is DGGITQSPKYLFRKEGQNVTLSCEQNLNHDAMYWYRQDPGQGLRLIYYSQIVNDFQKGDIAEGYSVSREKKESFPLTVTSAQKNPTAFYLCASSIGGTDILFFGSGTQLSVL.

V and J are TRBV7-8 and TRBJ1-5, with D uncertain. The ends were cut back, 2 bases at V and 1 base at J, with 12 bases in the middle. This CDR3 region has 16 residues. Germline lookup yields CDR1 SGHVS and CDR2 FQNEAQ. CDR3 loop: CASSLIPGGSNQPQHF. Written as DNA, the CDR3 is TGTGCCAGCAGCTTAATACCCGGTGGAAGCAATCAGCCCCAGCATTTT. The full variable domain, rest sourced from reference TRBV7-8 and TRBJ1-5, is GAGVSQSPRYKVAKRGQDVALRCDPISGHVSLFWYQQALGQGPEFLTYFQNEAQLDKSGLPSDRFFAERPEGSVSTLKIQRTQQEDSAVYLCASSLIPGGSNQPQHFGDGTRLSIL.

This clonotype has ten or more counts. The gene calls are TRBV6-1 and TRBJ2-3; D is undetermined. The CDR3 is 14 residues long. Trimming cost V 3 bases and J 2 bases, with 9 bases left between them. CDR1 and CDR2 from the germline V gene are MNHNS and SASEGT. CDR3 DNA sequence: TGTGCCAGCAGTGAGTCCTATTCCACAGATACGCAGTATTTT. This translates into CASSESYSTDTQYF.